Presented here are 14 T cell receptor beta chains from one specimen sequenced in a study of blood T cell repertoires in COVID-19. Clones were sequenced by immunoSEQ multiplex PCR, and TCRdb holds only the in-frame ones, with some missing. The sample has about 270,000 clones; more than 65% are singletons. The source material was peripheral blood. Source of these receptors: a woman under 30 with acute or convalescent COVID-19.

V and J are TRBV21-1 and TRBJ1-3. TRBV21-1 is deemed a pseudogene. CDR3 length: 17 residues. The CDR3 region is CASSNRPGNGPEDTIYF. CDR3 bases: TGTGCCAGCAGCAATCGCCCGGGGAACGGTCCGGAGGACACCATATATTTT.

The V and J genes are TRBV11-2 and TRBJ2-5, with unresolved D. This CDR3 is 13 amino acids long. Trimming removed 2 bases at V and 5 bases at J, with 9 bases between. The germline gives CDR1 SGHAT, CDR2 FQNNGV. The CDR3 bases are TGTGCCAGCAGCTTAATCTTCGGGGAGACCCAGTACTTC. Protein product: CASSLIFGETQYF.

This chain links TRBV5-1 with TRBJ1-2, with no clear D. This CDR3 is 15 amino acids long. Germline V CDR1 and CDR2: SGHRS, YFSETQ. Trimming pared 0 bases from V and 5 bases from J, leaving 14 bases between. In nucleotides, the CDR3 is TGCGCCAGCAGCTTGGACGGAGGTTGGCTATATGGCTACACCTTC. Translation gives CASSLDGGWLYGYTF.

This clone was seen a few times. J is TRBJ1-2 and V is TRBV7-2, with D unclear. The V end was cut by 7 bases, the J end by 3 bases, with 18 bases between. This CDR3 is 15 amino acids long. Germline V CDR1 and CDR2: SGHTA, FQGNSA. CDR3 loop: CASTLSRQVDYGYTF. In DNA, the CDR3 is TGTGCCAGCACCCTTAGTCGTCAGGTTGACTATGGCTACACCTTC.

The table lists this clone with a few counts. The chain links TRBV7-9 to TRBJ2-7, with TRBD2 identical over 8 bases. Per the germline V gene, CDR1 is SEHNR and CDR2 is FQNEAQ (reference sequence). The CDR3 spans 18 residues. With 2 bases clipped from V and 2 bases from J, the junction kept 14 bases outside the gene matches. In DNA form, the CDR3 reads TGTGCCAGCAGCTTAATCCCGCGGCTAGCGGGTAGTGCCTACGAGCAGTACTTC. Amino acids: CASSLIPRLAGSAYEQYF.

The rearrangement links TRBV3-1 (or the pseudogene TRBV3-2) to TRBJ2-7; tentative D call: TRBD1 (5 bases). V lost 3 bases to trimming and J lost 4 bases, with 13 bases between them. Germline V CDR1 and CDR2: LGHDT, YNNKEL (reference sequence). This CDR3 region has 14 residues. The CDR3 region is CASSHSGFSYEQYF. CDR3 DNA: TGTGCCAGCAGCCATTCAGGGTTTTCGTACGAGCAGTACTTC.

V gene TRBV14 combines with J gene TRBJ2-2; 15 nucleotides match TRBD2. Germline V gene lookup returns CDR1 SGHDN and CDR2 FVKESK. V lost 3 bases and J lost 3; bases outside the gene matches: 2. This CDR3 is built from 17 residues. CDR3 nucleotides: TGTGCCAGCAGCCAGGGACTAGCGGGAGGTTACACCGGGGAGCTGTTTTTT. Translating gives CASSQGLAGGYTGELFF.

The sample holds a few counts of this clone. The rearrangement links TRBV7-9 to TRBJ1-5, with 7 bases fitting TRBD1. Germline V gene data show CDR1 as SEHNR and CDR2 as FQNEAQ (reference sequence). J was trimmed by 6 bases and V by 6 bases; bases with no gene match: 8. This CDR3 has 14 amino acids. CDR3: CASSSTGSRQPQHF. The CDR3 nucleotides are TGTGCCAGCAGTTCGACAGGGTCCCGTCAGCCCCAGCATTTT. The variable domain in full, with the rest retrieved from reference TRBV7-9 and TRBJ1-5, is DTGVSQNPRHKITKRGQNVTFRCDPISEHNRLYWYRQTLGQGPEFLTYFQNEAQLEKSRLLSDRFSAERPKGSFSTLEIQRTEQGDSAMYLCASSSTGSRQPQHFGDGTRLSIL.

This clone was seen more than once but under ten times. The V and J genes are TRBV11-3 and TRBJ2-7; 7 nucleotides line up with TRBD1. The V gene end was trimmed by 1 base and the J gene end by 5 bases; junction bases not matched to a gene: 5. CDR3 length: 14 residues. Per germline, CDR1 SGHNT and CDR2 YENEEA. The CDR3 is CASSLGQGVHEQYF. The CDR3, as DNA: TGTGCCAGCAGCTTAGGACAGGGAGTGCACGAGCAGTACTTC.

The V gene is TRBV10-2, the J gene TRBJ2-1; TRBD2 might be the D (6 bases). The length of the CDR3 is 14 residues. Germline V gene data show CDR1 as WSHSY and CDR2 as SAAADI. Trimming took off 6 bases at V and 3 bases at J, with 12 bases between the two ends. This CDR3 is CASRAGFSYNEQFF. CDR3 sequence (DNA): TGCGCCAGCAGGGCGGGGTTCAGCTACAATGAGCAGTTCTTC.

J is TRBJ2-6 and V is TRBV2, with 8 bases aligning to TRBD1. V was pared by 6 bases and J by 0 bases, with 10 bases of the junction left unmatched. Germline V gene lookup returns CDR1 SNHLY and CDR2 FYNNEI. This CDR3 spans 18 amino acids. The DNA for the CDR3 is TGTGCCAGCAGGCGGACAGGGACCGTCCACTCTGGGGCCAACGTCCTGACTTTC. Translated, it gives CASRRTGTVHSGANVLTF.

The J gene is TRBJ2-6, the V gene TRBV23-1; 10 bases agree with TRBD2. TRBV23-1 belongs to the ORF category, with a function that is uncertain. The V gene end was trimmed by 5 bases and the J gene end by 0 bases; junction bases not matched to a gene: 7. The CDR3 contains 18 residues. CDR3 protein: CASSKPTSGPSGANVLTF. DNA for the CDR3: TGCGCCAGCAGTAAACCGACTAGCGGGCCCTCTGGGGCCAACGTCCTGACTTTC.

The chain couples TRBV11-2 to TRBJ1-3, with 7 bases identical to TRBD1. CDR3 size: 15 residues. The V and J ends lost 5 bases and 1 base, in that order; junction bases with no gene match: 5. Germline V lookup: CDR1 SGHAT, CDR2 FQNNGV. CDR3 sequence reads: CASSRGTVSGNTIYF. The CDR3 DNA reads TGTGCCAGCAGCCGTGGGACAGTGTCTGGAAACACCATATATTTT.

This chain joins TRBV7-9 and TRBJ2-5; 13 bases map to TRBD2. Trimming removed 2 bases from V and 4 bases from J; junction bases left unmatched: 1. The CDR3 is 15 amino acids. Germline values: CDR1 SEHNR, CDR2 FQNEAQ (reference sequence). CDR3 coding DNA: TGTGCCAGCAGCTTAACTAGCGGGAGGGCAGAGACCCAGTACTTC. It translates to CASSLTSGRAETQYF.